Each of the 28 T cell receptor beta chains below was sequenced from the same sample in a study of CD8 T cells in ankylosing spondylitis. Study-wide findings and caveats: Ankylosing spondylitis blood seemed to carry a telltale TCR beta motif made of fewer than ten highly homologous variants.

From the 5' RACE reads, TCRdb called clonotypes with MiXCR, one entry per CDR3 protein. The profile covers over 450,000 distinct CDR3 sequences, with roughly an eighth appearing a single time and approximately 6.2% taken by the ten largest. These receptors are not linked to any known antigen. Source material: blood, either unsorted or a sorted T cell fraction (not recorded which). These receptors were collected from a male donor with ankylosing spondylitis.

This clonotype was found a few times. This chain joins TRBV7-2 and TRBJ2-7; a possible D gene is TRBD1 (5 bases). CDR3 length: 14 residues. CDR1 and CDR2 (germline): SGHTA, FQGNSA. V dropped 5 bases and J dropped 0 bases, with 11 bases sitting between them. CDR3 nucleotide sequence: TGTGCCAGCAGCATCTCTAGGGGCTCCTACGAGCAGTACTTC. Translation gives CASSISRGSYEQYF.

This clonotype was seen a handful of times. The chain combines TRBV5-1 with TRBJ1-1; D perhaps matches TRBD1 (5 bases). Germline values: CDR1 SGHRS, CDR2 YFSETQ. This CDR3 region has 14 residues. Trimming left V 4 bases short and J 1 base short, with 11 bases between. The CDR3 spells CASSTQAQNTEAFF. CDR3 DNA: TGCGCCAGCAGCACACAGGCCCAGAACACTGAAGCTTTCTTT. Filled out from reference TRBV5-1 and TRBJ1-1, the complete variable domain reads KAGVTQTPRYLIKTRGQQVTLSCSPISGHRSVSWYQQTPGQGLQFLFEYFSETQRNKGNFPGRFSGRQFSNSRSEMNVSTLELGDSALYLCASSTQAQNTEAFFGQGTRLTVV.

The CDR3, as DNA: TGTGCCAGCAGCTCCGATATCTCCCGACCAGATACGCAGTATTTT. The encoded protein is CASSSDISRPDTQYF. V gene TRBV7-2 combines with J gene TRBJ2-3, with D hard to call. The CDR3 sequence is 15 residues long. V was clipped by 4 bases and J by 4 bases, with 15 bases between them. Germline CDR1 is SGHTA and CDR2 is FQGNSA.

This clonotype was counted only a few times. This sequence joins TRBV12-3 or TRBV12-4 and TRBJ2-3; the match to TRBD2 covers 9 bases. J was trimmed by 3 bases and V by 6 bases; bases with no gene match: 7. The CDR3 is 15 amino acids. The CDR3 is CASSYAGGRTDTQYF. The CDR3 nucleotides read TGTGCCAGCAGCTACGCGGGAGGGCGAACAGATACGCAGTATTTT.

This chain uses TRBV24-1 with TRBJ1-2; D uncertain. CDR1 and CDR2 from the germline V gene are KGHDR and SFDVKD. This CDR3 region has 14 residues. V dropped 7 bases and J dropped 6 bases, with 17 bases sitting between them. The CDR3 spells CATSDSIGIHGYTF. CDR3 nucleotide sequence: TGTGCCACCAGCGACTCCATCGGGATCCATGGCTACACCTTC.

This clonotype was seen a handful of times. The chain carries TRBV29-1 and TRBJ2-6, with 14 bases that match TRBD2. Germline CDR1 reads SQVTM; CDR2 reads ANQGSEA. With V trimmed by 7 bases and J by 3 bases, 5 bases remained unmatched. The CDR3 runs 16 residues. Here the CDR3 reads CSAGGLAGVGANVLTF. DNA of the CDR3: TGCAGCGCTGGGGGACTAGCGGGAGTTGGGGCCAACGTCCTGACTTTC. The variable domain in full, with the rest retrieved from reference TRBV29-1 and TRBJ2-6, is SAVISQKPSRDICQRGTSLTIQCQVDSQVTMMFWYRQQPGQSLTLIATANQGSEATYESGFVIDKFPISRPNLTFSTLTVSNMSPEDSSIYLCSAGGLAGVGANVLTFGAGSRLTVL.

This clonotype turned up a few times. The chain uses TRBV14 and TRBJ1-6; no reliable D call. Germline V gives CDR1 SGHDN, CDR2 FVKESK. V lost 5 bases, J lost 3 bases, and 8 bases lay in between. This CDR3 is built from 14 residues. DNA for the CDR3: TGTGCCAGCAGCATCCTCGTCTATAATTCACCCCTCCACTTT. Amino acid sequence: CASSILVYNSPLHF.

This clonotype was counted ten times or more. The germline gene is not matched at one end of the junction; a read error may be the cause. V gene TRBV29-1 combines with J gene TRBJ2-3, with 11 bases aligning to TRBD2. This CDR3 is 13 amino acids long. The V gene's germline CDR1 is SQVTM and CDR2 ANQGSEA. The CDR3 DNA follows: TGCAGCGTCACTAGCGGGAGCACGGATACGCAGTATTTT. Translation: CSVTSGSTDTQYF.

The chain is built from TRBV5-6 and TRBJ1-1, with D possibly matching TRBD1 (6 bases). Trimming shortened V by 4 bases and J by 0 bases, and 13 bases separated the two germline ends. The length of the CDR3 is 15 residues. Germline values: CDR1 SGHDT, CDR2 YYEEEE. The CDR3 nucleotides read TGTGCCAGCAGCCTCTTGACAGGTATGAACACTGAAGCTTTCTTT. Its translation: CASSLLTGMNTEAFF.

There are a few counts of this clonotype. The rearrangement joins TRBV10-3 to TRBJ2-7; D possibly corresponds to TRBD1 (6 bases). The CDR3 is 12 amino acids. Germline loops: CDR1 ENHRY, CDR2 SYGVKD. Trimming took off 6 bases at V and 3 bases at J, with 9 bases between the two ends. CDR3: CAISPQGYEQYF. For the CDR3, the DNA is TGTGCCATCAGCCCACAGGGCTACGAGCAGTACTTC.

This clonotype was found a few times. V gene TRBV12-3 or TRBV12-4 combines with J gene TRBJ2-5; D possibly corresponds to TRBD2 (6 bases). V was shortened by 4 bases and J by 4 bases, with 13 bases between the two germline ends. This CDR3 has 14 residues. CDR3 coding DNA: TGTGCCAGCAGTTCCCACGGGAGCGGAGAGACCCAGTACTTC. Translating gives CASSSHGSGETQYF.

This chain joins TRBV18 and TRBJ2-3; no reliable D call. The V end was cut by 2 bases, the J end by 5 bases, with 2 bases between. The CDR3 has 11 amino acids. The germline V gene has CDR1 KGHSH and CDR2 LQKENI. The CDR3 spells CASSPEDTQYF. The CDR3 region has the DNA TGTGCCAGCTCACCAGAAGATACGCAGTATTTT.

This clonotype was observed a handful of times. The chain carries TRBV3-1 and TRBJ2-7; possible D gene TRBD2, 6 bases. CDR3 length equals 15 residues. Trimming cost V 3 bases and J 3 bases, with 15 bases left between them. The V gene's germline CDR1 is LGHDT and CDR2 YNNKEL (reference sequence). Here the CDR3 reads CASSQQTRTFYEQYF. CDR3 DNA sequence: TGTGCCAGCAGCCAGCAGACTAGAACATTCTACGAGCAGTACTTC.

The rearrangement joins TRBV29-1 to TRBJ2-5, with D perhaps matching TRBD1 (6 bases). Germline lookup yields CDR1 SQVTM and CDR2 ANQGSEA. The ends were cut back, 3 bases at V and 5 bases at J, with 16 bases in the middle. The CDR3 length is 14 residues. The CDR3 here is CSVDRTAFRETQYF. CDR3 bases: TGCAGCGTTGACAGGACAGCCTTTAGGGAGACCCAGTACTTC.

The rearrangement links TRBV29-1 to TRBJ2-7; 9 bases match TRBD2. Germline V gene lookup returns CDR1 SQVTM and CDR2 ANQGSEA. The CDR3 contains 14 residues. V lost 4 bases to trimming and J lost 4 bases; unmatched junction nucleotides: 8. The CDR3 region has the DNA TGCAGCGTTGTAAATAGGCTAGCGGGGTACGAGCAGTACTTC. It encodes CSVVNRLAGYEQYF.

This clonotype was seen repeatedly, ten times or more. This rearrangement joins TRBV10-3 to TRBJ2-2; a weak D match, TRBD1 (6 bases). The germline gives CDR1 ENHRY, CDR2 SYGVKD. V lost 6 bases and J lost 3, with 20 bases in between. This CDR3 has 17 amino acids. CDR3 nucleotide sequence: TGTGCCATCAGCGGAACCCCCAGGGGACCTTACACCGGGGAGCTGTTTTTT. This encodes CAISGTPRGPYTGELFF.

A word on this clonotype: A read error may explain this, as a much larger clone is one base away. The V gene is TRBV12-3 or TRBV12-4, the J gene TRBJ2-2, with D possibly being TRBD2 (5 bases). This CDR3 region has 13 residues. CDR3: CASGLATTGELFF. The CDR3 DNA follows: TGTGCCAGCGGTTTAGCGACTACCGGGGAGCTGTTTTTT.

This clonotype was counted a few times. CDR3 in amino acids: CSVGVDRVGTGELFF. The CDR3 DNA is TGCAGCGTTGGGGTGGACAGGGTTGGAACCGGGGAGCTGTTTTTT. The chain employs TRBV29-1 and TRBJ2-2, with 8 bases aligning to TRBD1. CDR3 size: 15 residues. The germline V gene encodes CDR1 SQVTM and CDR2 ANQGSEA. The J segment lost 5 bases and the V segment lost 4 bases, leaving 9 bases of the junction unmatched.

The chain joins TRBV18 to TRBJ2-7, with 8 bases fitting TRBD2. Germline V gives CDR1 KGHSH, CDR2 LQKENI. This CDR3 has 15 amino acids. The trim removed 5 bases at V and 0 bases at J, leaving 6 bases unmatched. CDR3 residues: CASSKTSASSYEQYF. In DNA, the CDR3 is TGTGCCAGCTCAAAGACTAGCGCGAGCTCCTACGAGCAGTACTTC.

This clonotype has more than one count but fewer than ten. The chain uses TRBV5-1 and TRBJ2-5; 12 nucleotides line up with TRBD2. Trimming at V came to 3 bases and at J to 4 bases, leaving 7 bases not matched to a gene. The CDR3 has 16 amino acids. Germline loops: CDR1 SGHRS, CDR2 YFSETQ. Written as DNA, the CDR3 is TGCGCCAGCAGCTCAGGACTAGCGGGGAGGCGAGAGACCCAGTACTTC. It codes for CASSSGLAGRRETQYF.

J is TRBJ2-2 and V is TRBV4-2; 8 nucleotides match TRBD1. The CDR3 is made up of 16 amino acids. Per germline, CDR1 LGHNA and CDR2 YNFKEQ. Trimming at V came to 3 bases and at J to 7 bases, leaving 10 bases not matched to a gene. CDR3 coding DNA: TGTGCCAGCAGCCACCCCGCTTGGACAGGGAACGGGGAGCTGTTTTTT. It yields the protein CASSHPAWTGNGELFF.

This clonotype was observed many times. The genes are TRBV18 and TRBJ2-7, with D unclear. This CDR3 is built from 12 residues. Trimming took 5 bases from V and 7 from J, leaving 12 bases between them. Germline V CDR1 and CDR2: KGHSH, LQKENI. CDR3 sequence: CASSEELREQYV. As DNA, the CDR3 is TGTGCCAGCTCAGAGGAGCTCAGGGAGCAGTACGTC.

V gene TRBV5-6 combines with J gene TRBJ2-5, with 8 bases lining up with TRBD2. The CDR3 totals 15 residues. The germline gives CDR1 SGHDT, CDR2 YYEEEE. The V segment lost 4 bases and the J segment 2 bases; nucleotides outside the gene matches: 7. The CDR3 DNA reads TGTGCCAGCAGCGGGACTAGAGGTTATCAAGAGACCCAGTACTTC. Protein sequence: CASSGTRGYQETQYF.

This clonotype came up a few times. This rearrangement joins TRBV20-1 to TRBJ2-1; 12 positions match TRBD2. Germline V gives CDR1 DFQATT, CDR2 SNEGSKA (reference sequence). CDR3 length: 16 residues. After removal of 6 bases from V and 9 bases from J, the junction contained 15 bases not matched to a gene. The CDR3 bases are TGCAGTGCCCTTCAATTGAGACTAGCGGGAGTGGGTGAGCAGTTCTTC. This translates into CSALQLRLAGVGEQFF.

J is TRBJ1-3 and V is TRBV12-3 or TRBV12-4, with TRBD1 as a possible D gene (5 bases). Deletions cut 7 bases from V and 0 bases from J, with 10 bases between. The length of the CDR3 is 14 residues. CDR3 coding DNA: TGTGCCAGCATCTTCGACAGCTCTGGAAACACCATATATTTT. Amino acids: CASIFDSSGNTIYF.

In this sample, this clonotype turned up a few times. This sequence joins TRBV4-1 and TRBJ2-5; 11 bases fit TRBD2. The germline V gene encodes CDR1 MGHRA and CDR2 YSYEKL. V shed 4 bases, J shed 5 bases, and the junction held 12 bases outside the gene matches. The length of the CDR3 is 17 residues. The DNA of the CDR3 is TGCGCCAGCAGCCTAAACTCCGGGACTAGCGGAGGGGAGACCCAGTACTTC. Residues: CASSLNSGTSGGETQYF.

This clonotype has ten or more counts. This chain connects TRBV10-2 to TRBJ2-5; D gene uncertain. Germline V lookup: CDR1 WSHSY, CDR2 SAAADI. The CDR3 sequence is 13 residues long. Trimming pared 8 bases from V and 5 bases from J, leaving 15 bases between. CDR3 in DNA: TGCGCCAGCTCTGAGGTCCTTGGGGAGACCCAGTACTTC. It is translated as CASSEVLGETQYF.

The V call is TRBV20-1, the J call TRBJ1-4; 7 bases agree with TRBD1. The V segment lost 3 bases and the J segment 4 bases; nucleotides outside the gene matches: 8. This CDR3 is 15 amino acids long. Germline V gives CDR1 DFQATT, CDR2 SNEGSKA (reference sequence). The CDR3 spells CSASTLGQFNEKLFF. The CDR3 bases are TGCAGTGCTAGCACCCTGGGACAGTTTAATGAAAAACTGTTTTTT.